Each of the 28 T cell receptor beta chains below was sequenced from the same sample in a study of beta chain features in type 1 diabetes (dated by TCRdb to the late 2010s). The investigation overall reported the following: A moderate but significant shortening of TCRB CDR3 length was observed in type 1 diabetes patients in all four CD4+ subsets.

Receptor amplification or capture employed the immunoSEQ multiplex PCR assay. The entire amount of isolated RNA was reverse transcribed using the High Capacity cDNA Reverse Transcription Kit, so the sequenced TCRB transcripts were expressed ones. The source is immuneACCESS, and TCRdb retained only in-frame sequences with V and J called. Part of the clones is not carried over; for the studies checked, unresolved V genes explain less than half of this, and the remainder is unexplained. This sample has about 150,000 clones in its table, and approximately 8.1% of those were observed once. The ten largest clones take up roughly 0.97% of the sample. No cognate antigen is known for these TCRs. The specimen sequenced was central memory CD4+ T cells from blood. The receptors originated from a woman aged 40 to 49 with type 1 diabetes.

The sample holds a few counts of this clone. The V and J genes are TRBV28 and TRBJ1-5; TRBD1 might be the D (6 bases). This CDR3 is built from 16 residues. Trimming removed 4 bases at V and 3 bases at J, with 16 bases between. CDR1 is MDHEN, CDR2 SYDVKM, per germline. This CDR3 reads CASSSPAGEPNQPQHF. The DNA of the CDR3 is TGTGCCAGCAGTTCCCCCGCAGGGGAACCCAATCAGCCCCAGCATTTT.

The chain uses TRBV28 and TRBJ1-1; 9 nucleotides align to TRBD1. Trimming cost V 2 bases and J 4 bases; bases outside gene matches: 11. The length of the CDR3 is 17 residues. The V gene's germline CDR1 is MDHEN and CDR2 SYDVKM. The CDR3 here is CASSLIGTGYRGTEAFF. As DNA, the CDR3 is TGTGCCAGCAGTTTAATAGGGACAGGGTACAGAGGCACTGAAGCTTTCTTT.

Only a few counts were recorded for this clone. The CDR3 DNA follows: TGTGCCACCAGCAGAGATTTGGCGGCCTCCTACGAGCAGTACTTC. It encodes CATSRDLAASYEQYF. This rearrangement joins TRBV15 to TRBJ2-7; D is uncertain. The CDR3 totals 15 residues. Germline-derived CDR1 and CDR2 are LNHNV and YYDKDF (reference sequence). Trimming left V 0 bases short and J 0 bases short, with 9 bases between.

This clone came up a few times. This chain connects TRBV29-1 to TRBJ2-1; 9 bases fit TRBD2. With V trimmed by 7 bases and J by 6 bases, 7 bases remained unmatched. This CDR3 comprises 13 residues. Germline assignment: CDR1 SQVTM and CDR2 ANQGSEA. CDR3 sequence reads: CSGNSGSTNEQFF. DNA of the CDR3: TGCAGCGGCAATAGCGGGAGCACCAATGAGCAGTTCTTC.

The chain has TRBV4-3 and TRBJ2-6, with no clear D. CDR1 LGHNA and CDR2 YSLEER come from the germline V gene. V dropped 1 base and J dropped 0 bases, with 10 bases sitting between them. The CDR3 extends over 17 amino acids. The CDR3 DNA sequence: TGCGCCAGCAGCCAAGGTTCAGGAAACTCTGGGGCCAACGTCCTGACTTTC. Translating it yields CASSQGSGNSGANVLTF.

CDR3 in amino acids: CASSSMEGAGSRPQHF. DNA of the CDR3: TGTGCCAGCAGCTCAATGGAGGGGGCGGGCAGTCGGCCCCAGCATTTT. The V and J genes are TRBV7-9 and TRBJ1-5, with TRBD1 matching over 7 bases. In germline, CDR1 is SEHNR, CDR2 FQNEAQ (reference sequence). After removal of 4 bases from V and 9 bases from J, the junction contained 15 bases not matched to a gene. The CDR3 runs 16 residues.

The gene calls are TRBV18 and TRBJ2-6; a possible D gene is TRBD2 (5 bases). Trimming cost V 5 bases and J 0 bases, with 11 bases left between them. Germline-derived CDR1 and CDR2 are KGHSH and LQKENI. This CDR3 spans 16 amino acids. CDR3 sequence (DNA): TGTGCCAGCTCAGCCGACGGACTCTCTGGGGCCAACGTCCTGACTTTC. Amino acids: CASSADGLSGANVLTF.

The V gene is TRBV2, the J gene TRBJ1-2, with 9 bases that match TRBD1. The CDR3 runs 12 residues. In germline, CDR1 is SNHLY, CDR2 FYNNEI. Losses at the gene ends were 6 bases for V and 8 bases for J; bases not matched to a gene: 4. The CDR3 bases are TGTGCCAGCAGGACGGGGACAGGGGGCTACACCTTC. Protein product: CASRTGTGGYTF.

A few counts support this clone. V usage is TRBV30 and J usage is TRBJ2-2; D might be TRBD1 (5 bases). Trimming cost V 4 bases and J 3 bases, with 12 bases left between them. Germline CDR1 reads GTSNPN; CDR2 reads SVGIG (reference sequence). The CDR3 is made up of 14 amino acids. The DNA for the CDR3 is TGTGCCTGGAACCTAGGGGTGGACACCGGGGAGCTGTTTTTT. Its translation is CAWNLGVDTGELFF.

The rearrangement links TRBV18 to TRBJ1-1, with 7 bases lining up with TRBD1. J was trimmed by 3 bases and V by 8 bases; bases with no gene match: 6. The CDR3 spans 13 residues. The germline gives CDR1 KGHSH, CDR2 LQKENI. The CDR3 region is CASATGSDTEAFF. The CDR3 nucleotides read TGTGCCAGCGCGACAGGGTCGGACACTGAAGCTTTCTTT.

This clone was found many times. The chain is built from TRBV29-1 and TRBJ2-7, with TRBD2 identical over 16 bases. This CDR3 is 16 amino acids long. CDR1 is SQVTM and CDR2 is ANQGSEA in the germline V gene. V shed 6 bases, J shed 1 base, and the junction held 6 bases outside the gene matches. For the CDR3, the DNA is TGCAGCGTCGTGGGACTAGCGGGAGGGAGGTCCTACGAGCAGTACTTC. Translation: CSVVGLAGGRSYEQYF.

The chain carries TRBV25-1 and TRBJ1-2; 9 nucleotides align to TRBD1. This CDR3 is 16 amino acids long. CDR1 MGHDK and CDR2 SYGVNS come from the germline V gene. J was trimmed by 4 bases and V by 6 bases; bases with no gene match: 12. The DNA of the CDR3 is TGTGCCAGCAGCGGAAATCCCGGGACAGGGAGCTATGGCTACACCTTC. Residues: CASSGNPGTGSYGYTF.

This clone came up many times. The gene calls are TRBV28 and TRBJ2-7, with TRBD2 as a possible D gene (5 bases). The CDR3 runs 13 residues. Germline lookup yields CDR1 MDHEN and CDR2 SYDVKM. Deletions cut 3 bases from V and 12 bases from J, with 18 bases between. CDR3 DNA: TGTGCCAGCAGTTTCACCCGACTATCAAGTCGGTACTTC. It encodes CASSFTRLSSRYF.

This clone came up a few times. The gene calls are TRBV10-3 and TRBJ2-1; possibly TRBD2 for D (6 bases). The CDR3 loop spans 20 amino acids. CDR1 is ENHRY, CDR2 SYGVKD, per germline. V dropped 4 bases and J dropped 3 bases, with 28 bases sitting between them. CDR3 loop: CAISVRNEGGAGPGYNEQFF. The CDR3 DNA reads as TGTGCCATCAGTGTCCGAAACGAGGGTGGGGCGGGGCCGGGCTACAATGAGCAGTTCTTC.

This clone was seen more than once but under ten times. The chain combines TRBV14 with TRBJ2-3; D ambiguous. Trimming took 0 bases from V and 1 from J, leaving 14 bases between them. Germline V lookup: CDR1 SGHDN, CDR2 FVKESK. CDR3 length: 17 residues. This chain's CDR3 is CASSQDWWASRTDTQYF. The CDR3 DNA is TGTGCCAGCAGCCAAGATTGGTGGGCGTCCCGCACAGATACGCAGTATTTT.

In its sample, this clone was seen a few times. This chain uses TRBV19 with TRBJ2-2; possible D gene TRBD2, 6 bases. Germline CDR1 reads LNHDA; CDR2 reads SQIVND (reference sequence). V lost 7 bases and J 5 bases, leaving 17 bases between the germline ends. The CDR3 extends over 15 amino acids. CDR3 coding DNA: TGTGCCAGTATGTGGAAGAGGGGAGGAACCGGGGAGCTGTTTTTT. This gives the protein CASMWKRGGTGELFF.

This clone was detected a few times. The chain has TRBV27 and TRBJ2-2, with TRBD1 identical over 12 bases. V trimming: 5 bases; J trimming: 7 bases; junction bases outside the gene matches: 5. Germline V gives CDR1 MNHEY, CDR2 SMNVEV (reference sequence). The CDR3 is 15 amino acids. CDR3 sequence (DNA): TGTGCCAGCAGTCTTGGGACAGGGGGCATCGGGGAGCTGTTTTTT. Translation gives CASSLGTGGIGELFF.

The chain employs TRBV11-2 and TRBJ1-1; maybe TRBD1 (5 bases). The CDR3 has 12 amino acids. CDR1 and CDR2 (germline): SGHAT, FQNNGV. V lost 3 bases and J 8 bases, leaving 10 bases between the germline ends. DNA of the CDR3: TGTGCCAGCAGCTTGCGGGGGGACGAAGCTTTCTTT. It encodes CASSLRGDEAFF. Supplemented by reference TRBV11-2 and TRBJ1-1, the full variable domain reads EAGVAQSPRYKIIEKRQSVAFWCNPISGHATLYWYQQILGQGPKLLIQFQNNGVVDDSQLPKDRFSAERLKGVDSTLKIQPAKLEDSAVYLCASSLRGDEAFFGQGTRLTVV.

The chain couples TRBV28 to TRBJ1-6; 10 bases agree with TRBD1. The CDR3 covers 16 residues. V was clipped by 6 bases and J by 4 bases; unmatched bases: 6. CDR1 and CDR2 (germline): MDHEN, SYDVKM. CDR3 in amino acids: CASSLGQGTYNSPLHF. The CDR3 DNA sequence: TGTGCCAGCAGCCTGGGACAGGGGACATATAATTCACCCCTCCACTTT.

The chain joins TRBV18 to TRBJ2-5; possible D gene TRBD1, 6 bases. Germline V gives CDR1 KGHSH, CDR2 LQKENI. Trimming removed 3 bases from V and 1 base from J, with 12 bases in between. The CDR3 length is 15 residues. The CDR3 DNA follows: TGTGCCAGCTCACCTCAGACAGGCCGCCAAGAGACCCAGTACTTC. Amino acids: CASSPQTGRQETQYF.

This chain connects TRBV4-3 to TRBJ1-3; maybe TRBD1 (5 bases). Germline V lookup: CDR1 LGHNA, CDR2 YSLEER. The V end lost 0 bases, the J end lost 2 bases, and 11 bases lay between the germline ends. The CDR3 length is 16 residues. The CDR3 DNA follows: TGCGCCAGCAGCCAAGATAGCGGGGGGACTGGAAACACCATATATTTT. Its translation: CASSQDSGGTGNTIYF.

This clone has more than one count but fewer than ten. The chain carries TRBV5-1 and TRBJ2-5; 8 positions agree with TRBD2. CDR1 is SGHRS and CDR2 is YFSETQ in the germline V gene. The trim removed 4 bases at V and 4 bases at J, leaving 9 bases unmatched. This CDR3 is built from 15 residues. The CDR3, as DNA: TGCGCCAGCAGCGCCTATGCGGGAGGAGGAGAGACCCAGTACTTC. Protein sequence: CASSAYAGGGETQYF.

Only a few counts were recorded for this clone. The rearrangement joins TRBV18 to TRBJ1-2; 9 positions match TRBD1. Losses at the gene ends were 3 bases for V and 6 bases for J; bases not matched to a gene: 8. CDR3 length: 15 residues. From germline, CDR1 is KGHSH and CDR2 LQKENI. In DNA, the CDR3 is TGTGCCAGCTCACCGCTTGACAGGGGGGAGAATGGCTACACCTTC. This codes for CASSPLDRGENGYTF.

This clone occurred a few times. The chain combines TRBV7-2 with TRBJ2-5; D may be TRBD1 (6 bases). Germline values: CDR1 SGHTA, CDR2 FQGNSA. CDR3 length: 16 amino acids. Trimming removed 6 bases at V and 4 bases at J, with 21 bases between. In nucleotides, the CDR3 is TGTGCCAGCAGTGTACAGGGTAGGAAATATAGAGAGACCCAGTACTTC. As protein: CASSVQGRKYRETQYF.

The chain combines TRBV4-2 with TRBJ1-3; D not resolved. Germline values: CDR1 LGHNA, CDR2 YNFKEQ. V was pared by 4 bases and J by 0 bases, with 10 bases between. The CDR3 totals 15 residues. The CDR3 spells CASSLEGASGNTIYF. CDR3 sequence (DNA): TGTGCCAGCAGCCTGGAGGGAGCCTCTGGAAACACCATATATTTT.

This clone came up a few times. The V gene is TRBV27, the J gene TRBJ2-3; 7 nucleotides match TRBD2. After removal of 8 bases from V and 6 bases from J, the junction contained 14 bases not matched to a gene. The CDR3 is 15 residues long. The germline gives CDR1 MNHEY, CDR2 SMNVEV (reference sequence). CDR3 DNA: TGTGCCAGCCACCGAGCCGATTCTAGCGGTGATACGCAGTATTTT. This encodes CASHRADSSGDTQYF.

In nucleotides, the CDR3 is TGTGCCAGCAGCTTAGGAGGCTCCCGGAGTGCAGATACGCAGTATTTT. It translates to CASSLGGSRSADTQYF. The chain employs TRBV11-2 and TRBJ2-3; unclear D gene. Trimming removed 1 base at V and 4 bases at J, with 15 bases between. The germline CDR1 and CDR2 sequences are SGHAT and FQNNGV. The length of the CDR3 is 16 residues. Combining the CDR3 with reference TRBV11-2 and TRBJ2-3 gives the whole variable domain EAGVAQSPRYKIIEKRQSVAFWCNPISGHATLYWYQQILGQGPKLLIQFQNNGVVDDSQLPKDRFSAERLKGVDSTLKIQPAKLEDSAVYLCASSLGGSRSADTQYFGPGTRLTVL.

This chain connects TRBV4-2 to TRBJ2-3, with TRBD1 identical over 10 bases. The germline gives CDR1 LGHNA, CDR2 YNFKEQ. J lost 5 bases, V lost 1 base, and 3 bases had no gene match. CDR3 length: 15 residues. CDR3 sequence reads: CASSQGGTGVDTQYF. For the CDR3, the DNA is TGTGCCAGCAGCCAAGGAGGGACAGGGGTAGATACGCAGTATTTT.